This T cell receptor beta chain is from a study of identical twins. With no exceptions, donors were healthy Caucasians. A universal primer site was added by template switching, and unique molecular identifiers were carried by the cDNA. Each CDR3 protein is one row after TCRdb ran MiXCR on the 5' RACE reads. The sample includes about 430,000 distinct CDR3 sequences, under 20% of them seen just once. Overall study results and limits: Modelling approaches yielded underestimates of out-of-frame TCR alpha sharing between monozygotic twins. Partly confounded zero-insertion analyses could result from invariant MAIT and iNKT cells.

This clonotype appeared a few times. The antigen remains unidentified. The clonotype comes from a man in his forties or fifties in good health. Sample: naive T cells sorted from blood.

CDR3 nucleotide sequence: TGCGCCAGCAGCCCCGGGGACAGGGAGAACATTCAGTACTTC. This sequence encodes CASSPGDRENIQYF. The chain joins TRBV4-3 to TRBJ2-4; 9 positions agree with TRBD1. This CDR3 region has 14 residues. CDR1 is LGHNA, CDR2 YSLEER, per germline. After removal of 4 bases from V and 7 bases from J, the junction contained 5 bases not matched to a gene.